The 18 T cell receptor beta chains below come from one sample, sequenced in a study of blood T cell repertoires in COVID-19. Libraries were prepared by immunoSEQ multiplex PCR; TCRdb keeps only in-frame clonotypes and omits some of them. This sample has 300,000 or so clones, with over 85% found just once. Specimen: PBMCs or T cells enriched from blood (not recorded which). Source of these receptors: a woman between 45 and 65 years old who had been exposed to COVID-19.

CDR3 nucleotide sequence: TGTGCCAGCTCACAGGGGGACACTGAAGCTTTCTTT. Protein sequence: CASSQGDTEAFF. The chain joins TRBV18 to TRBJ1-1, with D perhaps matching TRBD1 (6 bases). V lost 4 bases, J lost 3 bases, and 6 bases lay in between. Germline V CDR1 and CDR2: KGHSH, LQKENI. The CDR3 runs to 12 residues. Full variable domain (outside the CDR3, taken from reference TRBV18 and TRBJ1-1): NAGVMQNPRHLVRRRGQEARLRCSPMKGHSHVYWYRQLPEEGLKFMVYLQKENIIDESGMPKERFSAEFPKEGPSILRIQQVVRGDSAAYFCASSQGDTEAFFGQGTRLTVV.

This clone was counted a single time. The chain is built from TRBV4-1 and TRBJ2-5, with a weak D call TRBD2 (5 bases). Germline loops: CDR1 MGHRA, CDR2 YSYEKL. Trimming removed 4 bases from V and 6 bases from J, with 21 bases in between. The CDR3 is 16 amino acids. Here the CDR3 reads CASSLGVGSAHQTQYF. The CDR3 nucleotides are TGCGCCAGCAGCCTTGGGGTGGGTAGCGCGCATCAGACCCAGTACTTC.

The V and J genes are TRBV19 and TRBJ1-2; the D gene is possibly TRBD1 (6 bases). Looked up from germline, CDR1 is LNHDA and CDR2 is SQIVND (reference sequence). The CDR3 has 12 amino acids. V was pared by 7 bases and J by 5 bases, with 11 bases between. The DNA of the CDR3 is TGTGCCAGTACCTCGGACAGTTATGGCTACACCTTC. Translation gives CASTSDSYGYTF.

This rearrangement joins TRBV6-5 to TRBJ2-7, with TRBD1 matching over 7 bases. This CDR3 is 14 amino acids long. J gave up 4 bases and V 8 bases, and 11 bases lay outside the gene matches. Germline lookup yields CDR1 MNHEY and CDR2 SVGAGI. The DNA of the CDR3 is TGTGCCAGCCTACCGACAGGGAAAGAGTACGAGCAGTACTTC. Encoded protein: CASLPTGKEYEQYF.

The rearrangement uses TRBV5-6 and TRBJ2-5; TRBD2 aligns across 11 bases. The J segment lost 4 bases and the V segment lost 2 bases, leaving 7 bases of the junction unmatched. The germline CDR1 and CDR2 sequences are SGHDT and YYEEEE. CDR3 size: 16 residues. For the CDR3, the DNA is TGTGCCAGCAGCTTTGGTAGCGGGGGGGCAAGAGAGACCCAGTACTTC. Its translation is CASSFGSGGARETQYF.

V gene TRBV4-2 combines with J gene TRBJ2-7; a possible D gene is TRBD2 (5 bases). The CDR3 contains 15 residues. CDR1 LGHNA and CDR2 YNFKEQ come from the germline V gene. Trimming stripped 0 bases from V and 0 bases from J, with 9 bases between. CDR3 loop: CASSQEPGISYEQYF. CDR3 DNA: TGTGCCAGCAGCCAAGAGCCCGGGATCTCCTACGAGCAGTACTTC.

This chain uses TRBV28 with TRBJ2-1, with D hard to call. CDR1 MDHEN and CDR2 SYDVKM come from the germline V gene. The CDR3 loop spans 12 amino acids. V lost 5 bases to trimming and J lost 7 bases, with 9 bases between them. CDR3 sequence (DNA): TGTGCCAGCAGTATTACAATGAATGAGCAGTTCTTC. Protein: CASSITMNEQFF. Looking up the rest from reference TRBV28 and TRBJ2-1 gives the full variable domain: DVKVTQSSRYLVKRTGEKVFLECVQDMDHENMFWYRQDPGLGLRLIYFSYDVKMKEKGDIPEGYSVSREKKERFSLILESASTNQTSMYLCASSITMNEQFFGPGTRLTVL.

The J gene is TRBJ1-5, the V gene TRBV5-1; 11 nucleotides line up with TRBD1. The trim removed 0 bases at V and 6 bases at J, leaving 5 bases unmatched. Per germline, CDR1 SGHRS and CDR2 YFSETQ. The CDR3 is 16 amino acids. In DNA, the CDR3 is TGCGCCAGCAGCTTGGGTGGGACAGGGGGAGGTCAGCCCCAGCATTTT. The encoded protein is CASSLGGTGGGQPQHF.

The chain combines TRBV10-3 with TRBJ1-6; a possible D gene is TRBD1 (5 bases). This CDR3 spans 13 amino acids. Germline V CDR1 and CDR2: ENHRY, SYGVKD. V was trimmed by 10 bases and J by 4 bases, leaving 11 bases between them. CDR3 sequence (DNA): TGTGCCACCCAAGACAGTTATAATTCACCCCTCCACTTT. Amino acids: CATQDSYNSPLHF.

The CDR3 is CASNPGQDYNYGYTF. CDR3 coding DNA: TGTGCCAGCAACCCCGGACAGGACTATAACTATGGCTACACCTTC. The V gene is TRBV2, the J gene TRBJ1-2; 7 nucleotides align to TRBD1. CDR1 and CDR2 (germline): SNHLY, FYNNEI. The CDR3 spans 15 residues. The V and J ends lost 7 bases and 1 base, in that order; junction bases with no gene match: 9.

The rearrangement uses TRBV7-2 and TRBJ2-3; 7 positions agree with TRBD2. Germline V gene lookup returns CDR1 SGHTA and CDR2 FQGNSA. The CDR3 runs to 16 residues. Trimming removed 1 base from V and 3 bases from J; junction bases left unmatched: 7. In nucleotides, the CDR3 is TGTGCCAGCAGCTTAGATGGAGCGGGAACTACAGATACGCAGTATTTT. The encoded protein is CASSLDGAGTTDTQYF.

This clone turned up a few times. The chain combines TRBV30 with TRBJ2-1; 8 bases are a match to TRBD2. V shed 3 bases, J shed 2 bases, and the junction held 0 bases outside the gene matches. This CDR3 contains 13 residues. Germline CDR1 reads GTSNPN; CDR2 reads SVGIG (reference sequence). The CDR3 here is CAWRRGAYNEQFF. The CDR3 DNA reads TGTGCCTGGAGGCGGGGGGCCTACAATGAGCAGTTCTTC.

The chain carries TRBV5-8 and TRBJ1-4, with TRBD1 identical over 9 bases. The CDR3 runs to 14 residues. Germline assignment: CDR1 SGHTS and CDR2 YDEGEE. Trimming removed 2 bases from V and 7 bases from J; junction bases left unmatched: 3. CDR3 residues: CASSFGTGPEKLFF. The CDR3 DNA sequence: TGTGCCAGCAGCTTCGGGACAGGGCCTGAAAAACTGTTTTTT. Full variable domain (outside the CDR3, taken from reference TRBV5-8 and TRBJ1-4): EAGVTQSPTHLIKTRGQQATLRCSPISGHTSVYWYQQALGLGLQFLLWYDEGEERNRGNFPPRFSGRQFPNYSSELNVNALELEDSALYLCASSFGTGPEKLFFGSGTQLSVL.

V gene TRBV5-8 combines with J gene TRBJ2-2; 8 bases are shared with TRBD1. The CDR3 covers 17 residues. Germline values: CDR1 SGHTS, CDR2 YDEGEE. V trimming: 4 bases; J trimming: 6 bases; junction bases outside the gene matches: 14. CDR3 sequence reads: CASSVGQDSLVSGELFF. The DNA for the CDR3 is TGTGCCAGCAGCGTGGGACAGGACAGCCTCGTGTCCGGGGAGCTGTTTTTT.

The V gene is TRBV9, the J gene TRBJ1-2; possible D gene TRBD1, 5 bases. Trimming took 4 bases from V and 3 from J, leaving 13 bases between them. The CDR3 totals 14 residues. From germline, CDR1 is SGDLS and CDR2 YYNGEE. The CDR3 here is CASSPVQGYYGYTF. CDR3 nucleotide sequence: TGTGCCAGCAGCCCGGTCCAGGGTTACTATGGCTACACCTTC. Variable domain in full (rest from reference TRBV9 and TRBJ1-2): DSGVTQTPKHLITATGQRVTLRCSPRSGDLSVYWYQQSLDQGLQFLIQYYNGEERAKGNILERFSAQQFPDLHSELNLSSLELGDSALYFCASSPVQGYYGYTFGSGTRLTVV.

This chain connects TRBV7-2 to TRBJ2-1, with D tentatively TRBD2 (5 bases). V gave up 1 base and J gave up 0 bases, with 10 bases separating them. This CDR3 is 16 amino acids long. Germline V gives CDR1 SGHTA, CDR2 FQGNSA. The chain's CDR3 is CASSLERSSSYNEQFF. Written as DNA, the CDR3 is TGTGCCAGCAGCTTAGAGCGGTCCTCCTCCTACAATGAGCAGTTCTTC.

The chain recombines TRBV5-1 with TRBJ2-3, with 9 nucleotides matching TRBD2. Germline CDR1 SGHRS, CDR2 YFSETQ. The CDR3 spans 15 residues. Trimming at V came to 1 base and at J to 2 bases, leaving 2 bases not matched to a gene. The CDR3 nucleotides read TGCGCCAGCAGCTTGCCTAGCGGGGCCACAGATACGCAGTATTTT. Protein product: CASSLPSGATDTQYF. Based on the CDR3 plus reference TRBV5-1 and TRBJ2-3, the full variable domain is KAGVTQTPRYLIKTRGQQVTLSCSPISGHRSVSWYQQTPGQGLQFLFEYFSETQRNKGNFPGRFSGRQFSNSRSEMNVSTLELGDSALYLCASSLPSGATDTQYFGPGTRLTVL.

The chain uses TRBV29-1 and TRBJ2-2, with 11 bases identical to TRBD1. The CDR3 is made up of 15 amino acids. From germline, CDR1 is SQVTM and CDR2 ANQGSEA. V trimming: 4 bases; J trimming: 6 bases; junction bases outside the gene matches: 7. CDR3 sequence: CSVAGGTGGSGELFF. CDR3 sequence (DNA): TGCAGCGTTGCGGGAGGGACAGGGGGTTCCGGGGAGCTGTTTTTT.